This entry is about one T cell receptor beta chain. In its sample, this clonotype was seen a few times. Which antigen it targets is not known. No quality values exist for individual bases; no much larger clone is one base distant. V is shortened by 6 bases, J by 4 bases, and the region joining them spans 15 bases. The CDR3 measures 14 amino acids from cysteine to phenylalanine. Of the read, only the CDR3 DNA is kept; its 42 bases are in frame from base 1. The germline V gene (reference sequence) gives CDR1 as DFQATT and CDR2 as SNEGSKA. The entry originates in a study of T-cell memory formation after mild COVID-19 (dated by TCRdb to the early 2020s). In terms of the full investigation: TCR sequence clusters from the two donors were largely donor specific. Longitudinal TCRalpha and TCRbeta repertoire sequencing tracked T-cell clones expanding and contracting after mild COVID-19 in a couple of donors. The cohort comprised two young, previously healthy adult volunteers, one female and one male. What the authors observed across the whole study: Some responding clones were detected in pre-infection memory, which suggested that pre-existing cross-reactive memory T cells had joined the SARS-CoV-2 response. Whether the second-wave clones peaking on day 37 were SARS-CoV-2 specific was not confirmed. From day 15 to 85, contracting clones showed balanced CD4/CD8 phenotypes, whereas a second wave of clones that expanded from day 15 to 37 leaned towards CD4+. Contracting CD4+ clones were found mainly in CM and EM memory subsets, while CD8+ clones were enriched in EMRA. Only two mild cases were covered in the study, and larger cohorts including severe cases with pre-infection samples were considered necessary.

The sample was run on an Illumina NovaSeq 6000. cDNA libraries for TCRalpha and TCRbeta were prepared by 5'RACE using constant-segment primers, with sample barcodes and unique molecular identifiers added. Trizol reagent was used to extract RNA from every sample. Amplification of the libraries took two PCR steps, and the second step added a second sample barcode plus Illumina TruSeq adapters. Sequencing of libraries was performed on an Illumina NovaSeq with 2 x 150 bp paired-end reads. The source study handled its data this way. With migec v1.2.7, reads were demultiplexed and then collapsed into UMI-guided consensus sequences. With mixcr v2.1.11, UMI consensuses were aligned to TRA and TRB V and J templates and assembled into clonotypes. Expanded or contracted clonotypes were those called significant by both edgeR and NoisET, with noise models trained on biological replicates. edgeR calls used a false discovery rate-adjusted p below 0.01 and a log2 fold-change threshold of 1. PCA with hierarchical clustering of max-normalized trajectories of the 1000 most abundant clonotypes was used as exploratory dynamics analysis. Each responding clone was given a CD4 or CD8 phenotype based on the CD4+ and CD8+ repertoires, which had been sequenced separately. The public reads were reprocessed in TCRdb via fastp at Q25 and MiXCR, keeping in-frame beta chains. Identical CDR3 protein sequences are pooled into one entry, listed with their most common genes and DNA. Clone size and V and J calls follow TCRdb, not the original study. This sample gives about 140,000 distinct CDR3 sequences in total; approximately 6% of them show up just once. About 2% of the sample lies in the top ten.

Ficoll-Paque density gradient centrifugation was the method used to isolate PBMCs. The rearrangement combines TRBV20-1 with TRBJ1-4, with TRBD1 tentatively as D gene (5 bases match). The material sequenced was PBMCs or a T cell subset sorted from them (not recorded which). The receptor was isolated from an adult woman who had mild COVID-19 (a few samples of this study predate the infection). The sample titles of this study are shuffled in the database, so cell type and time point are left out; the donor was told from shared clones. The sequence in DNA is TGCAGTGCGGCGACGACAGCGTTTAATGAAAAACTGTTTTTT. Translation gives CSAATTAFNEKLFF.